Only one count was recorded for the clone carrying this T cell receptor beta chain. The antigen remains unidentified. The data derive from a study of long-term antiretroviral therapy in people with HIV. Survey-level resolution applied to immunoSEQ assay v3.0. Sequenced by immunoSEQ multiplex PCR; TCRdb stores in-frame clones only, minus some. The data show approximately 35,000 clones, approximately 84% seen once. Findings and caveats of the study: Repertoire composition at all time points was dominated by clones that had expanded before ART.

This CDR3 is built from 17 residues. Trimming removed 2 bases at V and 0 bases at J, with 14 bases between. The germline CDR1 and CDR2 sequences are SGHAT and FQNNGV. The V and J genes are TRBV11-2 and TRBJ2-4, with D tentatively TRBD2 (6 bases). The source was unsorted PBMCs, collected 3.1 years after starting antiretroviral therapy. This TCR came from a woman aged 50 to 60 with HIV. In nucleotides, the CDR3 is TGTGCCAGCAGCTTAAGGGCGGGACTCCTAGCCAAAAACATTCAGTACTTC. It specifies CASSLRAGLLAKNIQYF.